This TCR beta chain was recorded in a study of blood T cell repertoires in COVID-19. Data came from immunoSEQ multiplex PCR; TCRdb stores just in-frame clones and leaves some out. The sample shows approximately 190,000 clones, about 83% of them seen only once. The sequenced material came from PBMCs or T cells enriched from blood (not recorded which). The clonotype was recovered from a woman aged 25 to 39 who had been exposed to COVID-19.

As DNA, the CDR3 is TGTGCCAGCAGCCAAGATTCGGGGGACTACTATGGCTACACCTTC. As protein: CASSQDSGDYYGYTF. The chain carries TRBV14 and TRBJ1-2; weak D call: TRBD1 (5 bases). Trimming stripped 0 bases from V and 3 bases from J, with 11 bases between. Germline lookup yields CDR1 SGHDN and CDR2 FVKESK. The CDR3 spans 15 residues. The full variable domain, completed using reference TRBV14 and TRBJ1-2, is EAGVTQFPSHSVIEKGQTVTLRCDPISGHDNLYWYRRVMGKEIKFLLHFVKESKQDESGMPNNRFLAERTGGTYSTLKVQPAELEDSGVYFCASSQDSGDYYGYTFGSGTRLTVV.